Described below is a single TCR beta chain sequence and its context. Trimming took 1 base from V and 0 from J, leaving 9 bases between them. This CDR3 contains 16 residues. CDR1 is SEHNR and CDR2 is FQNEAQ in the germline V gene (reference sequence). The data were produced by immunoSEQ multiplex PCR, yet TCRdb's version contains in-frame clones alone and is incomplete. The sample carries under 50,000 clones, 89% recorded once. The data were obtained in a study of blood T cell repertoires in COVID-19. Study-level background: The United States, Italy and Spain were the sources of the acute and convalescent COVID-19 samples.

This sequence was found in a man in his 70s with active COVID-19. The sample was peripheral blood. This rearrangement joins TRBV7-9 to TRBJ2-2, with D perhaps TRBD2 (5 bases). In nucleotides, the CDR3 is TGTGCCAGCAGCTTAGGGCGCGGGTCGAACACCGGGGAGCTGTTTTTT. Amino acids: CASSLGRGSNTGELFF.